The 10 T cell receptor beta chains below were found in one sample sequenced in a study of cytomegalovirus exposure and HLA in healthy donors. PCR primers comprised 60 Vbeta and 13 Jbeta primers. Clones were read by immunoSEQ multiplex PCR, and TCRdb kept only the in-frame ones, dropping some. The sample has a few hundred thousand clones, around 80% seen once; the top ten hold around 2.9%. The material sequenced was PBMCs. These receptors originate from a woman in her sixties or seventies in good health and CMV-seropositive.

The chain carries TRBV5-1 and TRBJ2-7, with a tentative D call TRBD1 (6 bases). This CDR3 region has 14 residues. Between the trimmed V and J ends, which lost 1 base and 2 bases, there was a span of 10 bases. Germline V gene data show CDR1 as SGHRS and CDR2 as YFSETQ. CDR3 in amino acids: CASSLLQGPYEQYF. The CDR3 region has the DNA TGCGCCAGCAGCTTGCTACAGGGCCCCTACGAGCAGTACTTC.

A few counts support this clone. The genes are TRBV7-2 and TRBJ2-3, with 15 positions matching TRBD2. Trimming cost V 3 bases and J 6 bases; bases outside gene matches: 4. The germline gives CDR1 SGHTA, CDR2 FQGNSA. The CDR3 contains 16 residues. Here the CDR3 reads CASSFGTSGGSDTQYF. CDR3 nucleotides: TGTGCCAGCAGCTTTGGGACTAGCGGGGGGTCCGATACGCAGTATTTT.

This rearrangement joins TRBV2 to TRBJ2-7; D is perhaps TRBD2 (7 bases). With 5 bases removed from V and 0 bases from J, the gap between germline ends came to 17 bases. CDR3 length: 16 amino acids. Germline CDR1 SNHLY, CDR2 FYNNEI. The CDR3 region is CASSRRPGGLSYEQYF. For the CDR3, the DNA is TGTGCCAGCAGTCGACGGCCGGGGGGCCTCTCCTACGAGCAGTACTTC. The whole variable domain, remainder taken from reference TRBV2 and TRBJ2-7, is EPEVTQTPSHQVTQMGQEVILRCVPISNHLYFYWYRQILGQKVEFLVSFYNNEISEKSEIFDDQFSVERPDGSNFTLKIRSTKLEDSAMYFCASSRRPGGLSYEQYFGPGTRLTVT.

V usage is TRBV7-6 and J usage is TRBJ1-1; 7 bases agree with TRBD1. V lost 1 base to trimming and J lost 4 bases; unmatched junction nucleotides: 6. The germline V gene has CDR1 SGHVS and CDR2 FNYEAQ. The CDR3 contains 15 residues. The CDR3 nucleotides read TGTGCCAGCAGCTTAGTCGAGGGGGCGGGCACTGAAGCTTTCTTT. This encodes CASSLVEGAGTEAFF.

The chain employs TRBV5-1 and TRBJ1-1; D might be TRBD1 (6 bases). CDR1 and CDR2 from the germline V gene are SGHRS and YFSETQ. Trimming pared 4 bases from V and 3 bases from J, leaving 19 bases between. CDR3 size: 16 residues. CDR3 nucleotides: TGCGCCAGCAGCCCCTATAGGACAGTGGGGGACACTGAAGCTTTCTTT. This sequence encodes CASSPYRTVGDTEAFF.

The gene calls are TRBV2 and TRBJ1-4; TRBD1 matches at 9 bases. J gave up 8 bases and V 2 bases, and 6 bases lay outside the gene matches. Looked up from germline, CDR1 is SNHLY and CDR2 is FYNNEI. This CDR3 region has 15 residues. CDR3 bases: TGTGCCAGCAGTGAAATAGAAGGGACAGGGGAAAAACTGTTTTTT. Its translation: CASSEIEGTGEKLFF.

The sample holds one count of this clone. The chain has TRBV19 and TRBJ2-7; possible D gene TRBD1, 5 bases. Germline CDR1 reads LNHDA; CDR2 reads SQIVND (reference sequence). V was trimmed by 6 bases and J by 0 bases, leaving 12 bases between them. The CDR3 has 14 residues. This chain's CDR3 is CASRSRGSSYEQYF. CDR3 DNA: TGTGCCAGTAGATCAAGGGGCAGCTCCTACGAGCAGTACTTC.

This chain connects TRBV14 to TRBJ1-6; D gene unclear. V lost 1 base to trimming and J lost 6 bases, with 13 bases between them. The germline V gene has CDR1 SGHDN and CDR2 FVKESK. The CDR3 is 16 residues long. The CDR3 DNA is TGTGCCAGCAGCCAAGTCGATTACAGCGGTAATTCACCCCTCCACTTT. Residues: CASSQVDYSGNSPLHF. Complete variable domain (other parts from reference TRBV14 and TRBJ1-6): EAGVTQFPSHSVIEKGQTVTLRCDPISGHDNLYWYRRVMGKEIKFLLHFVKESKQDESGMPNNRFLAERTGGTYSTLKVQPAELEDSGVYFCASSQVDYSGNSPLHFGNGTRLTVT.

V usage is TRBV28 and J usage is TRBJ2-7; 8 nucleotides agree with TRBD1. After removal of 6 bases from V and 3 bases from J, the junction contained 10 bases not matched to a gene. This CDR3 has 15 amino acids. Germline V gives CDR1 MDHEN, CDR2 SYDVKM. The CDR3 here is CASRAPTGVLYEQYF. Here the CDR3 DNA reads TGTGCCAGCAGGGCTCCGACAGGGGTACTCTACGAGCAGTACTTC.

Here the CDR3 DNA reads TGTGCCAGCAGTTACCACCGGGTCGAGAACACTGAAGCTTTCTTT. Translating it yields CASSYHRVENTEAFF. V and J are TRBV6-5 and TRBJ1-1; D gene unclear. The germline V and J ends were trimmed by 2 bases and 1 base, with 11 bases remaining between them. The CDR3 contains 15 residues. Germline lookup yields CDR1 MNHEY and CDR2 SVGAGI.